Following are 23 T cell receptor beta chains from one sample sequenced in a study of shared clonotypes between healthy human individuals (dated by TCRdb to between 2020 and 2021). The library was prepared using the immunoSEQ multiplex PCR assay. Here the immuneACCESS table is served through TCRdb, limited to in-frame sequences with V and J called. Missing clones are a known gap in these copies; in checked studies unresolved V genes cover under half, and the rest lacks a known reason. The sample has around 2,000,000 clones on record, about 95% of them singletons. Approximately 1% of the sample comes from the top ten. For the CD8 naive samples, CD45RO-negative cells were positively selected for CCR7, yielding a CD45RA+CCR7+ population from which TemRA cells were excluded. The sample taken for sequencing was naive CD8+ T cells sorted from blood. The cell subset or site label on this specimen signifies: CD45RA+CCR7+. The source is a man between 18 and 35 years old in good health.

On this clone: Other DNA sequences within the sample encode an identical CDR3. This rearrangement joins TRBV9 to TRBJ2-3; the D gene could be TRBD1 or TRBD2 (5 bases each). With 0 bases removed from V and 4 bases from J, the gap between germline ends came to 9 bases. CDR3 length equals 14 residues. The V gene's germline CDR1 is SGDLS and CDR2 YYNGEE. The CDR3 DNA reads TGTGCCAGCAGCGTAGTCGGGGCCGCAGATACGCAGTATTTT. Translation gives CASSVVGAADTQYF. The complete variable domain, with remaining parts taken from reference TRBV9 and TRBJ2-3, reads DSGVTQTPKHLITATGQRVTLRCSPRSGDLSVYWYQQSLDQGLQFLIQYYNGEERAKGNILERFSAQQFPDLHSELNLSSLELGDSALYFCASSVVGAADTQYFGPGTRLTVL.

The V and J genes are TRBV19 and TRBJ1-1; tentative D call: TRBD1 (5 bases). The V gene lost 5 bases and the J gene lost 2 bases, with 21 bases spanning the gap. CDR1 and CDR2 from the germline V gene are LNHDA and SQIVND (reference sequence). The CDR3 is made up of 17 amino acids. The CDR3 loop is CASSHSGTEGFNTEAFF. In DNA, the CDR3 is TGTGCCAGTAGTCATTCCGGGACGGAGGGATTTAACACTGAAGCTTTCTTT.

The chain carries TRBV4-3 and TRBJ2-7, with D unclear. Trimming took off 0 bases at V and 5 bases at J, with 17 bases between the two ends. The CDR3 sequence is 16 residues long. CDR1 is LGHNA, CDR2 YSLEER, per germline. For the CDR3, the DNA is TGCGCCAGCAGCCAAGATCCCGGACCTCAGGCCGACGAGCAGTACTTC. Its protein product is CASSQDPGPQADEQYF.

The V call is TRBV6-5, the J call TRBJ1-1; D possibly corresponds to TRBD1 (6 bases). The CDR3 spans 14 residues. Germline CDR1 reads MNHEY; CDR2 reads SVGAGI. Trimming cost V 2 bases and J 1 base, with 8 bases left between them. CDR3 bases: TGTGCCAGCAGTTACCAGACAGGGAACACTGAAGCTTTCTTT. Its protein product is CASSYQTGNTEAFF.

This sequence joins TRBV6-5 and TRBJ2-7; a weak D match, TRBD1 (5 bases). CDR1 and CDR2 from the germline V gene are MNHEY and SVGAGI. V shed 6 bases and J shed 0 bases, with 15 bases lying between them. CDR3 length: 15 residues. CDR3 sequence reads: CASSPGAQLSYEQYF. The DNA for the CDR3 is TGTGCCAGCAGCCCTGGGGCTCAGCTCTCCTACGAGCAGTACTTC.

The genes are TRBV2 and TRBJ2-2, with D perhaps TRBD1 (6 bases). Germline assignment: CDR1 SNHLY and CDR2 FYNNEI. The CDR3 has 17 residues. Trimming pared 6 bases from V and 0 bases from J, leaving 17 bases between. The CDR3 DNA reads TGTGCCAGCAGCGAGCAGCCCGGACAGCCGAACACCGGGGAGCTGTTTTTT. The encoded protein is CASSEQPGQPNTGELFF.

Comments on this clone: Other DNA sequences from this sample encode an identical CDR3 as well. Here the CDR3 reads CASSEGVNTEAFF. CDR3 DNA: TGTGCCAGCAGTGAGGGGGTGAACACTGAAGCTTTCTTT. The chain recombines TRBV2 with TRBJ1-1; possibly TRBD1 for D (5 bases). Germline values: CDR1 SNHLY, CDR2 FYNNEI. The ends were cut back, 3 bases at V and 0 bases at J, with 5 bases in the middle. This CDR3 has 13 residues.

This chain links TRBV9 with TRBJ2-5; 12 bases align to TRBD2. CDR1 and CDR2 from the germline V gene are SGDLS and YYNGEE. The CDR3 is made up of 18 amino acids. The J segment lost 5 bases and the V segment lost 0 bases, leaving 11 bases of the junction unmatched. Here the CDR3 reads CASSVVRWLAGGLETQYF. The CDR3, as DNA: TGTGCCAGCAGCGTAGTGAGATGGCTAGCGGGGGGGCTGGAGACCCAGTACTTC.

The J gene is TRBJ2-2, the V gene TRBV10-2, with a weak D call TRBD1 (6 bases). The V and J ends lost 10 bases and 4 bases respectively, with 16 bases between them. The CDR3 has 14 amino acids. Germline CDR1 WSHSY, CDR2 SAAADI. In DNA form, the CDR3 reads TGCGCCATTTCGACAGGTGTCTTCACCGGGGAGCTGTTTTTT. Translated: CAISTGVFTGELFF.

The V and J genes are TRBV19 and TRBJ1-1; TRBD1 is a possible D gene (5 bases). The CDR3 is 17 amino acids. The germline gives CDR1 LNHDA, CDR2 SQIVND (reference sequence). With 3 bases removed from V and 0 bases from J, the gap between germline ends came to 17 bases. The CDR3 loop is CASSIPPGFGLNTEAFF. CDR3 in DNA: TGTGCCAGTAGTATCCCCCCAGGGTTTGGGTTGAACACTGAAGCTTTCTTT. The full variable domain, rest sourced from reference TRBV19 and TRBJ1-1, is DGGITQSPKYLFRKEGQNVTLSCEQNLNHDAMYWYRQDPGQGLRLIYYSQIVNDFQKGDIAEGYSVSREKKESFPLTVTSAQKNPTAFYLCASSIPPGFGLNTEAFFGQGTRLTVV.

The V gene is TRBV13, the J gene TRBJ2-7; the match to TRBD1 covers 10 bases. After removal of 0 bases from V and 2 bases from J, the junction contained 1 base not matched to a gene. The germline CDR1 and CDR2 sequences are PRHDT and FYEKMQ (reference sequence). The length of the CDR3 is 15 residues. CDR3 bases: TGTGCCAGCAGCTTAGGAGGGACAGGGGCCTACGAGCAGTACTTC. The encoded protein is CASSLGGTGAYEQYF.

The genes are TRBV6-1 and TRBJ1-1; no clear D gene. V was trimmed by 5 bases and J by 3 bases, leaving 7 bases between them. The CDR3 runs to 12 residues. From germline, CDR1 is MNHNS and CDR2 SASEGT. The CDR3 DNA sequence: TGTGCCAGCAGTTGGGGAGACACTGAAGCTTTCTTT. This sequence encodes CASSWGDTEAFF.

This chain connects TRBV19 to TRBJ1-5; D gene unclear. Germline V gives CDR1 LNHDA, CDR2 SQIVND (reference sequence). CDR3 length: 15 amino acids. The ends were cut back, 5 bases at V and 4 bases at J, with 15 bases in the middle. CDR3 amino acids: CASSVSADWNQPQHF. In DNA form, the CDR3 reads TGTGCCAGTAGTGTCTCGGCAGATTGGAATCAGCCCCAGCATTTT.

The rearrangement links TRBV27 to TRBJ2-2, with D possibly being TRBD2 (5 bases). Germline-derived CDR1 and CDR2 are MNHEY and SMNVEV (reference sequence). Deletions cut 5 bases from V and 3 bases from J, with 19 bases between. The CDR3 totals 17 residues. CDR3 residues: CASSPTDVRADTGELFF. The DNA for the CDR3 is TGTGCCAGCAGTCCCACGGATGTCAGAGCGGACACCGGGGAGCTGTTTTTT.

This rearrangement joins TRBV27 to TRBJ2-5; D is perhaps TRBD2 (5 bases). In germline, CDR1 is MNHEY, CDR2 SMNVEV (reference sequence). V was trimmed by 7 bases and J by 5 bases, leaving 17 bases between them. CDR3 size: 14 residues. DNA of the CDR3: TGTGCCAGCACCGCCGTTGGTGGCGGGGAGACCCAGTACTTC. It is translated as CASTAVGGGETQYF.

The chain recombines TRBV29-1 with TRBJ2-7; tentative D call: TRBD1 (6 bases). Germline loops: CDR1 SQVTM, CDR2 ANQGSEA. Trimming removed 4 bases from V and 6 bases from J, with 7 bases in between. The CDR3 is 10 amino acids. CDR3 sequence (DNA): TGCAGCGTTGCAGGGGCCGAGCAGTACTTC. It encodes CSVAGAEQYF.

The rearrangement links TRBV10-2 to TRBJ2-3; D unclear. Germline V gives CDR1 WSHSY, CDR2 SAAADI. The germline V and J ends were trimmed by 4 bases and 0 bases, with 11 bases remaining between them. The CDR3 is made up of 15 amino acids. This chain's CDR3 is CASSVDSRSTDTQYF. CDR3 sequence (DNA): TGCGCCAGCAGTGTGGATAGCCGGAGCACAGATACGCAGTATTTT.

The chain has TRBV27 and TRBJ2-7; 9 bases match TRBD2. V gave up 5 bases and J gave up 5 bases; unmatched junction bases: 4. Germline V lookup: CDR1 MNHEY, CDR2 SMNVEV (reference sequence). The CDR3 consists of 13 residues. The CDR3 coding sequence is TGTGCCAGCAGTAGACTAGCGGAGGACGAGCAGTACTTC. Translation: CASSRLAEDEQYF.

This chain links TRBV9 with TRBJ1-4; D is undetermined. The V end lost 2 bases, the J end lost 2 bases, and 13 bases lay between the germline ends. The CDR3 runs to 16 residues. Germline V gives CDR1 SGDLS, CDR2 YYNGEE. CDR3 amino acids: CASSVAAGSTNEKLFF. CDR3 DNA sequence: TGTGCCAGCAGCGTGGCGGCGGGGTCGACTAATGAAAAACTGTTTTTT.

The rearrangement links TRBV7-8 to TRBJ2-6, with no clear D. This CDR3 contains 12 residues. Trimming pared 8 bases from V and 12 bases from J, leaving 14 bases between. Germline V gene sequence: CDR1 SGHVS, CDR2 FQNEAQ. The CDR3 spells CASVGPSRVLTF. Here the CDR3 DNA reads TGTGCCAGCGTTGGACCCTCCCGCGTCCTGACTTTC.

About this clone: The same CDR3 can be traced to other DNA sequences in this sample. The chain links TRBV5-6 to TRBJ1-3; no reliable D call. Trimming took 1 base from V and 0 from J, leaving 5 bases between them. The V gene's germline CDR1 is SGHDT and CDR2 YYEEEE. This CDR3 contains 14 residues. CDR3 in DNA: TGTGCCAGCAGCTTGTGGGGCTCTGGAAACACCATATATTTT. Translated: CASSLWGSGNTIYF.

CDR3 nucleotides: TGTGCCAGCAGCCTCTTGACCGTCTACGAGCAGTACTTC. This sequence encodes CASSLLTVYEQYF. The V gene is TRBV7-8, the J gene TRBJ2-7; D gene ambiguous. This CDR3 comprises 13 residues. Germline assignment: CDR1 SGHVS and CDR2 FQNEAQ. V lost 5 bases and J lost 3, with 11 bases in between.

V gene TRBV21-1 combines with J gene TRBJ1-5. TRBV21-1 is an annotated pseudogene. This CDR3 contains 17 residues. The CDR3 DNA reads as TGTGCCAGCAGCAAATGCAGGGGAGGGGATGAAAATCAGCCCCAGCATTTT. Translating gives CASSKCRGGDENQPQHF.